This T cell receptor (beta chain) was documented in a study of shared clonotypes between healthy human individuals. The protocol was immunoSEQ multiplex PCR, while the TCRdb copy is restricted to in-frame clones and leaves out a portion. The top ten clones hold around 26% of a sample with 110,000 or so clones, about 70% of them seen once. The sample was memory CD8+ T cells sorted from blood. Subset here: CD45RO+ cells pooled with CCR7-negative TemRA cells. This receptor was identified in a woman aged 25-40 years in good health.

DNA of the CDR3: TGTGCCAGCTTTGGGGTATCGACTAGCGGGAGAATACCATACGAGCAGTACTTC. Its translation is CASFGVSTSGRIPYEQYF. The chain employs TRBV2 and TRBJ2-7; 12 bases agree with TRBD2. The germline gives CDR1 SNHLY, CDR2 FYNNEI. The CDR3 loop spans 18 amino acids. J gave up 4 bases and V 8 bases, and 18 bases lay outside the gene matches.